This TCR beta chain appears in the sequencing data of a study of blood T cells in healthy people across ages. Study outcomes and limitations: Bulk PBMC profiling left naive and antigen-experienced comparisons inconclusive.

Concerning this clonotype: Antigen specificity is unknown. A single base separates this from a much larger clone, so it may be a read error.

A second roughly 6 to 12 cycle PCR used barcoded and J-beta primers. A tag from a template-switch adaptor with 12 random nucleotides marked each cDNA molecule. TCRdb recomputed calls from the 5' RACE reads with MiXCR, one row per CDR3 protein. There are hundreds of thousands of distinct CDR3 sequences in the sample; approximately 52% occur only once, and approximately 15% lies in the top ten. Sequencing input: blood. The receptor was derived from a woman aged 80 or over in good health.

CDR3 amino acids: CASEGGDRVYGNEQYF. CDR3 coding DNA: TGTGCCAGCGAGGGGGGGGACAGGGTATACGGCAATGAGCAGTACTTC. V usage is TRBV6-6 and J usage is TRBJ2-5; 9 bases are a match to TRBD1. Unmatched junction bases numbered 21, after V lost 8 bases and J lost 11 bases. This CDR3 is 16 amino acids long. Germline-derived CDR1 and CDR2 are MNHNY and SVGAGI (reference sequence).